The sequence of this T cell receptor (beta chain) was determined in a study of T-cell reconstitution after alpha-beta-depleted transplantation in children. The study, taken as a whole, reports: The study reportedly traced alpha-beta T cells about two months after transplant to several hundred expanded graft clones. After one year, T-cell counts and TCRbeta diversity mostly came from new T cells. Recipient T cells and thymic progenitors that survived gave rise to the high TCRbeta diversity observed at day 60 in some patients.

CDR1 is MGHRA, CDR2 YSYEKL, per germline. Trimming took 1 base from V and 1 from J, leaving 6 bases between them. The CDR3 is made up of 14 amino acids. Unique molecular identifiers were built into the TCRbeta library. TCRdb passed the PCR reads through MiXCR, listing each CDR3 protein once. The table has about 830,000 distinct CDR3 sequences, about 15% seen once. In regard to this clonotype: Antigen: not known.

This TCR came from a male patient younger than 18 who had a stem cell transplant for acute lymphoblastic leukemia, so the T cells may come from the graft donor. The sequences come from PBMCs, mostly from graft donor cells, collected 360 days after TCRalphabeta/CD19-depleted stem cell transplant. The chain is built from TRBV4-1 and TRBJ2-3; D gene uncertain. As DNA, the CDR3 is TGCGCCAGCAGCCAAGGTCCGCGCACAGATACGCAGTATTTT. Translation gives CASSQGPRTDTQYF.